These T cell receptor beta chains were read from a single sample in a study of Graves' ophthalmopathy and Graves' hyperthyroidism. TCRdb reprocessed the multiplex PCR reads via MiXCR and lists one record per CDR3 protein. The sample holds about 340,000 distinct CDR3 sequences, about a sixth seen once. Sample: peripheral blood. The receptor set was obtained from an adult man with Graves' ophthalmopathy. Both conserved end residues are part of each CDR3. The D gene is left open where the match is weak. Rows may omit the clone size; those that give it use once, few, many or a size class.

v_gene,len,d_gene,abundance,j_gene,CDR3aa,CDR3nt
TRBV19,17,TRBD1,many,TRBJ1-1,CASSGGQGRSRNTEAFF,TGTGCCAGTAGCGGCGGACAGGGAAGGAGTAGGAACACTGAAGCTTTCTTT
TRBV7-2,12,-,-,TRBJ2-7,CASRGSAYEQYF,TGTGCCAGCAGGGGTTCGGCCTACGAGCAGTACTTC
TRBV6-5,16,TRBD1,-,TRBJ2-3,CASSYSGQGATDTQYF,TGTGCCAGCAGTTACTCGGGACAGGGGGCCACAGATACGCAGTATTTT
TRBV5-1,16,TRBD1,few,TRBJ2-7,CASSLGDWTGSYEQYF,TGCGCCAGCAGCTTGGGAGACTGGACAGGCTCCTACGAGCAGTACTTC
TRBV27,14,-,few,TRBJ1-2,CASSLWGPSYGYTF,TGTGCCAGCAGTTTATGGGGACCATCATATGGCTACACCTTC
TRBV7-8,17,-,many,TRBJ2-7,CASSQVRAGTKRGGQYF,TGTGCCAGCAGCCAAGTCCGCGCGGGGACCAAACGGGGCGGGCAGTACTTC
TRBV20-1,16,-,many,TRBJ1-6,CSASEGRQGINSPLHF,TGCAGTGCTAGTGAGGGTAGGCAGGGGATTAATTCACCCCTCCACTTT
TRBV2,15,TRBD2,-,TRBJ2-2,CASLPGLAGTGELFF,TGTGCCAGTCTACCCGGACTAGCGGGAACTGGGGAGCTGTTTTTT
TRBV9,16,-,-,TRBJ2-7,CASSVEAGGEHGEQYF,TGTGCCAGCAGCGTAGAGGCAGGGGGGGAACATGGGGAGCAGTACTTC
TRBV19,15,TRBD1,many,TRBJ2-7,CASSPGDRDPYEQYF,TGTGCCAGTAGTCCCGGGGACAGGGATCCCTACGAGCAGTACTTC
TRBV5-1,12,-,many,TRBJ2-7,CASRDRQYEQYF,TGCGCCAGCAGAGACAGGCAGTACGAGCAGTACTTC
TRBV19,17,TRBD1,many,TRBJ1-1,CASKVVTGGAMNTEAFF,TGTGCCAGTAAAGTCGTAACAGGGGGGGCCATGAACACTGAAGCTTTCTTT
TRBV5-1,14,-,many,TRBJ2-5,CASSDPTRQETQYF,TGCGCCAGCAGCGACCCTACTAGACAAGAGACCCAGTACTTC
TRBV6-1,16,-,-,TRBJ2-4,CASRGGPGGAKNIQYF,TGTGCCAGCAGGGGGGGCCCCGGGGGGGCCAAAAACATTCAGTACTTC
TRBV19,15,TRBD1,many,TRBJ1-6,CASSTVTGARSPLHF,TGTGCCAGTAGTACGGTGACAGGGGCCAGATCACCCCTCCACTTT
TRBV20-1,15,-,many,TRBJ1-1,CSAREGAPRWTEAFF,TGCAGTGCTAGAGAGGGGGCGCCCCGGTGGACTGAAGCTTTCTTT
TRBV6-5,14,TRBD2,many,TRBJ2-7,CASSLAGGVAEQYF,TGTGCCAGCAGCCTAGCGGGAGGGGTCGCCGAGCAGTACTTC
TRBV19,14,TRBD1,many,TRBJ1-1,CASTPDRGASEAFF,TGTGCCAGTACTCCGGACAGGGGCGCGTCTGAAGCTTTCTTT
TRBV6-1,16,-,many,TRBJ2-7,CASRPRGVRFSYEQYF,TGTGCCAGCAGACCACGAGGGGTGCGTTTCTCCTACGAGCAGTACTTC
TRBV12-3/TRBV12-4,10,-,many,TRBJ1-1,CASLPDIAFF,TGTGCCAGCCTACCTGACATAGCTTTCTTT
TRBV29-1,14,TRBD2,many,TRBJ2-7,CSVDGPSGSWEQYF,TGCAGCGTTGACGGTCCTAGCGGGAGCTGGGAGCAGTACTTC
TRBV7-9,14,-,many,TRBJ2-5,CASSYPGLQETQYF,TGTGCCAGCAGCTATCCGGGACTTCAAGAGACCCAGTACTTC
TRBV6-2/TRBV6-3,16,TRBD1,many,TRBJ1-5,CASINTGGAGNQPQHF,TGTGCCAGCATCAATACAGGGGGCGCGGGCAATCAGCCCCAGCATTTT
TRBV18,15,-,many,TRBJ1-1,CASSPPPGRATEAFF,TGTGCCAGCTCACCACCACCGGGGAGGGCCACTGAAGCTTTCTTT
TRBV20-1,16,-,many,TRBJ2-5,CSARETVGGGQETQYF,TGCAGTGCTAGAGAGACGGTGGGAGGGGGCCAAGAGACCCAGTACTTC
TRBV24-1,17,TRBD1,-,TRBJ1-5,CATSDGQGSGSNQPQHF,TGTGCCACCAGTGATGGACAGGGTTCGGGGAGCAATCAGCCCCAGCATTTT
TRBV10-3,13,-,many,TRBJ1-5,CAISDGGNQPQHF,TGTGCCATCAGTGACGGAGGTAATCAGCCCCAGCATTTT
TRBV28,12,-,many,TRBJ2-7,CASQTGRPPMYF,TGTGCCAGCCAAACGGGTAGACCACCTATGTACTTC
TRBV3-1,12,TRBD2,few,TRBJ2-7,CASSQGAGVQYF,TGTGCCAGCAGCCAAGGGGCGGGGGTGCAGTACTTC
TRBV28,18,-,many,TRBJ1-1,CASTQRQGQNDMNTEAFF,TGTGCCAGCACTCAACGCCAGGGGCAGAATGATATGAACACTGAAGCTTTCTTT
TRBV19,14,-,-,TRBJ1-2,CASRRDFGAYGYTF,TGTGCCAGTAGACGGGACTTTGGAGCCTATGGCTACACCTTC
TRBV6-2/TRBV6-3,18,-,-,TRBJ1-1,CASTPSDSLDSMNTEAFF,TGTGCCAGCACTCCATCTGACAGCTTAGACTCGATGAACACTGAAGCTTTCTTT
TRBV6-5,15,-,many,TRBJ2-5,CASSYSLARRETQYF,TGTGCCAGCAGTTACTCGCTAGCGAGGAGGGAGACCCAGTACTTC
TRBV20-1,15,TRBD2,many,TRBJ2-5,CSALTRAGGTETQYF,TGCAGTGCTCTAACCCGAGCGGGGGGGACGGAGACCCAGTACTTC
TRBV6-1,12,-,many,TRBJ2-7,CASGRNYYEQYF,TGTGCCAGCGGACGAAATTACTACGAGCAGTACTTC
TRBV7-2,14,-,many,TRBJ2-5,CASSLNPGAETQYF,TGTGCCAGCAGCTTAAACCCGGGTGCAGAGACCCAGTACTTC
TRBV12-3/TRBV12-4,14,-,-,TRBJ1-1,CASSLHTLNTEAFF,TGTGCCAGCAGTTTGCACACTCTGAACACTGAAGCTTTCTTT
TRBV7-9,13,TRBD1,many,TRBJ1-1,CASSSGGQGRAFF,TGTGCCAGCAGCTCCGGTGGACAGGGACGGGCTTTCTTT
TRBV28,15,TRBD1,many,TRBJ2-7,CASSLYGTGGFEQYF,TGTGCCAGCAGTTTATATGGGACAGGGGGCTTCGAGCAGTACTTC
TRBV12-3/TRBV12-4,14,-,many,TRBJ1-1,CASRIGTAVTEAFF,TGTGCCAGCAGGATCGGGACGGCGGTTACTGAAGCTTTCTTT
TRBV2,14,TRBD1,many,TRBJ1-2,CASSPDRAGYGYTF,TGTGCCAGCAGTCCCGACAGGGCCGGCTATGGCTACACCTTC
TRBV7-2,14,-,many,TRBJ1-2,CASSLVPGTYGYTF,TGTGCCAGCAGCTTAGTTCCCGGGACCTATGGCTACACCTTC
TRBV29-1,14,TRBD1,many,TRBJ2-7,CSVEGQGETYEQYF,TGCAGCGTGGAGGGACAGGGCGAAACCTACGAGCAGTACTTC
TRBV7-9,16,TRBD2,many,TRBJ2-5,CASSLKTSGPQETQYF,TGTGCCAGCAGCTTAAAGACTAGCGGGCCTCAAGAGACCCAGTACTTC
TRBV15,14,-,many,TRBJ2-5,CATSRLLGGETQYF,TGTGCCACCAGCCGTCTTTTAGGTGGAGAGACCCAGTACTTC
TRBV6-2/TRBV6-3,19,-,many,TRBJ2-5,CASSYGPIMFSRIGETQYF,TGTGCCAGCAGTTATGGCCCGATCATGTTTAGCAGAATAGGGGAGACCCAGTACTTC
TRBV6-1,12,-,many,TRBJ2-3,CASGRFTDTQYF,TGTGCCAGCGGTCGATTCACAGATACGCAGTATTTT
TRBV5-1,14,-,-,TRBJ1-1,CASSAGDGNTEAFF,TGCGCCAGCAGCGCAGGGGACGGGAACACTGAAGCTTTCTTT
TRBV7-2,14,TRBD1,-,TRBJ1-1,CASSPPGQVTEAFF,TGTGCCAGCAGCCCACCGGGACAGGTCACTGAAGCTTTCTTT
TRBV2,16,TRBD1,many,TRBJ1-1,CASSGARGIANGEAFF,TGTGCCAGCAGTGGGGCCAGGGGGATCGCTAACGGTGAAGCTTTCTTT
TRBV20-1,14,-,many,TRBJ1-5,CSAKRTVTNQPQHF,TGCAGTGCCAAAAGGACAGTGACCAATCAGCCCCAGCATTTT
TRBV19,14,-,many,TRBJ1-2,CASSMSTPNYGYTF,TGTGCCAGTAGTATGTCTACGCCTAACTATGGCTACACCTTC
TRBV19,13,-,many,TRBJ2-7,CASRQGRNSEQYF,TGTGCCAGTAGACAGGGTCGGAACTCCGAGCAGTACTTC